The present entry profiles one T cell receptor beta chain with its context. Sequenced by immunoSEQ multiplex PCR; TCRdb stores in-frame clones only, minus some. The sample carries around 39,000 clones, 60% to 75% recorded once. The germline V gene has CDR1 SGHRS and CDR2 YFSETQ. This CDR3 has 12 amino acids. V was shortened by 7 bases and J by 0 bases, with 8 bases between the two germline ends. The source of the sample is a study of immune evolution from preneoplasia to lung adenocarcinoma. The sequence derives from a person in their sixties with lung adenocarcinoma. The gene calls are TRBV5-1 and TRBJ2-7, with D tentatively TRBD1 (6 bases). Sequences were obtained from FFPE invasive lung adenocarcinoma tissue. This chain's CDR3 is CASGDTSYEQYF. DNA for the CDR3: TGCGCCAGCGGGGACACCTCCTACGAGCAGTACTTC.